The sequence of this T cell receptor (beta chain) was determined in a study of technical replicates of blood from a few donors listed by TCRdb under 2017. Inclusive of the bounding cysteine and phenylalanine, the CDR3 is 14 residues long. The entry retains the CDR3 DNA only, 42 bases that are in frame from base 1. From the germline V gene, CDR1 is WSHSY and CDR2 is SAAADI. Relative to germline, V is missing 6 bases and J is missing 2 bases, with 4 bases of the junction outside any gene match. As concerns this clone: It lacks a known antigen. Base qualities are not provided; no much larger clone lies one nucleotide away.

Libraries were constructed by the immunoSEQ multiplex PCR assay. This is the immuneACCESS table as TCRdb keeps it, with only in-frame sequences that have V and J called. A part of the clones is gone; compared with another copy, unresolved V genes explain less than half, and the rest is unexplained. This sample comprises 75,000 to 95,000 clones, 90% to 95% of them detected only once. In total, the top ten clones hold 0.25% to 0.35% of the sample. Sequencing input: T cells isolated from PBMCs. The sequence derives from a human donor in good health. The V gene is TRBV10-2 and the J gene is TRBJ2-1, with 7 bases aligning to TRBD2. The bases read TGCGCCAGCAGGGGCACTAGCGCCTACAATGAGCAGTTCTTC. This is translated as CASRGTSAYNEQFF.